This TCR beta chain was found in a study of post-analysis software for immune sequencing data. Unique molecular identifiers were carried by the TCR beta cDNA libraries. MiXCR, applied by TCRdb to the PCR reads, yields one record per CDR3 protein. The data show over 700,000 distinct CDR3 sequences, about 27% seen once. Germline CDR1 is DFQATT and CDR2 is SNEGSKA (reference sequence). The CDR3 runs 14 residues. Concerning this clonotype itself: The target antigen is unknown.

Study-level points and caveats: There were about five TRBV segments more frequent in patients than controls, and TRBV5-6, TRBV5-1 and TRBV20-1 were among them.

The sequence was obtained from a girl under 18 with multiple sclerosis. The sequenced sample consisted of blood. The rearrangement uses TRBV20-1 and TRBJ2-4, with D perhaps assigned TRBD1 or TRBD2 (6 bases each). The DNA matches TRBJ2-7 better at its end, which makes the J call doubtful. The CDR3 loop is CSARSGASWYEQYF. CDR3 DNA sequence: TGCAGTGCTAGGTCGGGGGCTAGTTGGTACGAGCAGTACTTC.